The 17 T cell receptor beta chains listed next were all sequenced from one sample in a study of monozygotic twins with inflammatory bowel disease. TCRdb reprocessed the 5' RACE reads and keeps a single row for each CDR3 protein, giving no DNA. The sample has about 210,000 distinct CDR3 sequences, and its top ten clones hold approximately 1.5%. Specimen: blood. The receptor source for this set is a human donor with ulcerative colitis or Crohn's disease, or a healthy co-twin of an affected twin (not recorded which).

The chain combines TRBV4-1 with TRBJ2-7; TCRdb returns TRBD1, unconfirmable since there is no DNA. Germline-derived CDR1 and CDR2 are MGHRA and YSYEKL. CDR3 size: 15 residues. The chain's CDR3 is CASSQERTGGLGQYF.

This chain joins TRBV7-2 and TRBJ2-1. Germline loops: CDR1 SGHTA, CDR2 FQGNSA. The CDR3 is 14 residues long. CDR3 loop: CASSPRTSYNEQFF.

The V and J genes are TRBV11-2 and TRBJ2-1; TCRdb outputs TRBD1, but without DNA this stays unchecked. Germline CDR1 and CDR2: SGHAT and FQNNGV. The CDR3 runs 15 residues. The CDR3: CASSLDRGPYNEQFF.

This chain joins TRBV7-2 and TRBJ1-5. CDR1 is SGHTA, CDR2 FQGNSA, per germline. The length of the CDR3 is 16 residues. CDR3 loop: CASSLGGLGSNQPQHF.

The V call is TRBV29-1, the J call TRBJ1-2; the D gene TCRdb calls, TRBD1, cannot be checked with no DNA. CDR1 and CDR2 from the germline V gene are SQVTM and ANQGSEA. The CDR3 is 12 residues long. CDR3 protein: CSVEGGGLGYTF.

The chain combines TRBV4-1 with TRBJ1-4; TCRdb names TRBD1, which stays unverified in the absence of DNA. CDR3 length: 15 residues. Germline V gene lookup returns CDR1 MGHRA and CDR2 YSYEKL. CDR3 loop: CASSQEGQGSEKLFF.

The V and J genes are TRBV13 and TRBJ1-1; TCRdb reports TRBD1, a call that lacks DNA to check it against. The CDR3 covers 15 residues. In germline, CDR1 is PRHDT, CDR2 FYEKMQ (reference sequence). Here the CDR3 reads CASSLGRGGLREAFF.

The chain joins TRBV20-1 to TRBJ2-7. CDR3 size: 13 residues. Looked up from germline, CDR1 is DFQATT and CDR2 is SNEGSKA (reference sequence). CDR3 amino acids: CSARGRNSYEQYF.

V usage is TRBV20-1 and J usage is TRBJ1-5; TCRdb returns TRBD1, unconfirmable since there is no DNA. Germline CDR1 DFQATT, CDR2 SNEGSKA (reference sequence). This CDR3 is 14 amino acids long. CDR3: CSAQDRVGKQPQHF.

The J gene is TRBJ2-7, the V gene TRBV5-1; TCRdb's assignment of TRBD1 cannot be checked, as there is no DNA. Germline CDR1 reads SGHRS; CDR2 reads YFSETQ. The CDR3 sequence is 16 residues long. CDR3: CASSSNPTGGGYEQYF.

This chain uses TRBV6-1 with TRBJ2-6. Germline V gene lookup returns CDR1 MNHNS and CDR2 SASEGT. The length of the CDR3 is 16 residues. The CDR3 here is CASSRFGRNGANVLTF.

CDR3 region: CGARDTAGVAYEQYF. This rearrangement joins TRBV20-1 to TRBJ2-7; as DNA is missing, the TRBD2 call by TCRdb cannot be tested. The germline gives CDR1 DFQATT, CDR2 SNEGSKA (reference sequence). The CDR3 has 15 amino acids.

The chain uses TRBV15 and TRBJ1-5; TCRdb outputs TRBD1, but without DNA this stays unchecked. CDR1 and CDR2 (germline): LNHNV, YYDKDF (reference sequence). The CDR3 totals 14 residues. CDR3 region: CATSRSTGYQPQHF.

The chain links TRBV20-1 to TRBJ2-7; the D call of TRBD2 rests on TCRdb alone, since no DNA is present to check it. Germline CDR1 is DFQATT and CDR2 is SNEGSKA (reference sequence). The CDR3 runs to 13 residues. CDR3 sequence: CSATGEESYEQYF.

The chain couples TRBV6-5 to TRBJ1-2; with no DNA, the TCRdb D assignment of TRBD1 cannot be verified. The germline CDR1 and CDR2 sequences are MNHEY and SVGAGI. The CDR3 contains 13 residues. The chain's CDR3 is CASSSETGMRYTF.

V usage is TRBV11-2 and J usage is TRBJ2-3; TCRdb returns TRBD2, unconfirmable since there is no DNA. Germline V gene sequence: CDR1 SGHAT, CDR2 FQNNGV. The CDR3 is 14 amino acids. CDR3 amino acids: CASSPAGSPDTQYF.

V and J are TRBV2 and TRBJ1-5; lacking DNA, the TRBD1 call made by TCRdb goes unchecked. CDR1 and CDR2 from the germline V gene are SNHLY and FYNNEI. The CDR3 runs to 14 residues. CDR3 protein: CAGIGGNTHQPQHF.